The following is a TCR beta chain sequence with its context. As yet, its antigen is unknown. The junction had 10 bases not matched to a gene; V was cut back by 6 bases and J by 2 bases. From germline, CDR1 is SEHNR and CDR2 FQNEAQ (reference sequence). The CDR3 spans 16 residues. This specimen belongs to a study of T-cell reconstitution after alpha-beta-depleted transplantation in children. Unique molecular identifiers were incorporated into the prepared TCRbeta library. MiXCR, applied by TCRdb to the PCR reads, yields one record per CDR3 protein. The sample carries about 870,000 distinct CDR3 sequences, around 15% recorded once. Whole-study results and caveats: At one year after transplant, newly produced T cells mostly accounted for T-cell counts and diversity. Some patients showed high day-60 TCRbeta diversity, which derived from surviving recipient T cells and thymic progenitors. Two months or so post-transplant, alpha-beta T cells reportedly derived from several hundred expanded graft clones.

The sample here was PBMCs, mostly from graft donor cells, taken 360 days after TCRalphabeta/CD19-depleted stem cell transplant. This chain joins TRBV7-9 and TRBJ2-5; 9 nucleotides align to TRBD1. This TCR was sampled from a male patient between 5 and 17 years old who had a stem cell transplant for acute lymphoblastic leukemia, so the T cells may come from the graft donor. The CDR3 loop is CASSGRYRGQQETQYF. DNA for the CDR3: TGTGCCAGCAGTGGAAGGTACAGGGGGCAGCAAGAGACCCAGTACTTC.